Each of the 9 T cell receptor beta chains below was sequenced from the same sample in a study of T-cell reconstitution after alpha-beta-depleted transplantation in children. Unique molecular identifiers featured in how the TCRbeta library was prepared. TCRdb independently ran MiXCR on the PCR reads; one entry per CDR3 protein. The profile shows fewer than 550,000 distinct CDR3 sequences, over 9.5% of them singletons. This sample comprised PBMCs, obtained before TCRalphabeta/CD19-depleted stem cell transplant. The receptors here all came from a child under 10 years old with inherited bone marrow failure, due to receive a stem cell transplant.

This clonotype was counted ten times or more. The chain joins TRBV4-3 to TRBJ2-4; TRBD2 is a possible D gene (5 bases). The V end lost 3 bases, the J end lost 7 bases, and 10 bases lay between the germline ends. The CDR3 covers 13 residues. CDR1 and CDR2 (germline): LGHNA, YSLEER. The CDR3 protein is CASSHGNSNIQYF. As DNA, the CDR3 is TGCGCCAGCAGCCACGGGAATTCGAACATTCAGTACTTC.

This clonotype occurred many times. The chain has TRBV29-1 and TRBJ2-7, with TRBD2 as a possible D gene (5 bases). This CDR3 has 14 amino acids. Germline V gene lookup returns CDR1 SQVTM and CDR2 ANQGSEA. The V end lost 5 bases, the J end lost 3 bases, and 17 bases lay between the germline ends. The CDR3 coding sequence is TGCAGCGTTCGGACCCTCGGAGGTCGCTACGAGCAGTACTTC. Its translation is CSVRTLGGRYEQYF.

Comments on this clonotype: A much larger clone sits a single nucleotide away, making a read error possible. The V call is TRBV27, the J call TRBJ2-7; 9 bases agree with TRBD2. V was pared by 3 bases and J by 5 bases, with 11 bases of the junction left unmatched. The CDR3 length is 16 residues. The germline CDR1 and CDR2 sequences are MNHEY and SMNVEV (reference sequence). The CDR3 sequence: CASSLPGSGRSNEQYF. The CDR3 DNA reads as TGTGCCAGCAGTTTGCCCGGGAGCGGGAGGTCTAACGAGCAGTACTTC.

There are a few counts of this clonotype. The chain has TRBV3-1 and TRBJ2-5; 7 positions match TRBD1. Germline CDR1 reads LGHDT; CDR2 reads YNNKEL (reference sequence). The CDR3 runs to 16 residues. Trimming removed 1 base from V and 4 bases from J; junction bases left unmatched: 9. The CDR3 sequence: CASSQVRGGEGETQYF. CDR3 bases: TGTGCCAGCAGCCAAGTACGAGGGGGCGAAGGAGAGACCCAGTACTTC.

This clonotype was seen ten or more times. The V gene is TRBV10-2, the J gene TRBJ2-3; D ambiguous. The CDR3 sequence is 15 residues long. In germline, CDR1 is WSHSY, CDR2 SAAADI. Trimming left V 1 base short and J 0 bases short, with 8 bases between. CDR3 DNA sequence: TGCGCCAGCAGTGAGTTTGGGCTTAGCACAGATACGCAGTATTTT. Its translation is CASSEFGLSTDTQYF.

The chain joins TRBV7-2 to TRBJ2-3, with D unresolved. V was pared by 5 bases and J by 6 bases, with 12 bases between. CDR1 and CDR2 (germline): SGHTA, FQGNSA. The CDR3 is made up of 13 amino acids. The CDR3 here is CASSPQPGDTQYF. The CDR3 bases are TGTGCCAGCAGCCCACAGCCCGGCGATACGCAGTATTTT.

This clonotype was recorded at least ten times. The chain has TRBV12-3 or TRBV12-4 and TRBJ2-7; TRBD2 matches at 7 bases. The ends lost 1 base at V and 3 bases at J; junction bases unmatched: 6. This CDR3 has 15 residues. CDR3 residues: CASSLDSSGYYEQYF. The CDR3 DNA reads as TGTGCCAGCAGTTTAGATTCTAGCGGATACTACGAGCAGTACTTC.

The V and J genes are TRBV4-2 and TRBJ2-3; TRBD2 matches 7 bases. The CDR3 totals 16 residues. The germline gives CDR1 LGHNA, CDR2 YNFKEQ. Germline trimming cut 3 bases from V and 2 bases from J; bases unmatched to any gene: 8. CDR3 sequence reads: CASSQGSGFVTDTQYF. For the CDR3, the DNA is TGTGCCAGCAGCCAGGGTAGCGGGTTTGTCACAGATACGCAGTATTTT.

Many counts were recorded for this clonotype. This sequence joins TRBV29-1 and TRBJ2-5; 11 bases fit TRBD2. The CDR3 covers 15 residues. Trimming cost V 3 bases and J 5 bases; bases outside gene matches: 8. Germline loops: CDR1 SQVTM, CDR2 ANQGSEA. The CDR3 DNA reads as TGCAGCGTTGACCTTAGACTAGCGGGAAGTGAGACCCAGTACTTC. This codes for CSVDLRLAGSETQYF. Full variable domain (rest looked up from reference TRBV29-1 and TRBJ2-5): SAVISQKPSRDICQRGTSLTIQCQVDSQVTMMFWYRQQPGQSLTLIATANQGSEATYESGFVIDKFPISRPNLTFSTLTVSNMSPEDSSIYLCSVDLRLAGSETQYFGPGTRLLVL.